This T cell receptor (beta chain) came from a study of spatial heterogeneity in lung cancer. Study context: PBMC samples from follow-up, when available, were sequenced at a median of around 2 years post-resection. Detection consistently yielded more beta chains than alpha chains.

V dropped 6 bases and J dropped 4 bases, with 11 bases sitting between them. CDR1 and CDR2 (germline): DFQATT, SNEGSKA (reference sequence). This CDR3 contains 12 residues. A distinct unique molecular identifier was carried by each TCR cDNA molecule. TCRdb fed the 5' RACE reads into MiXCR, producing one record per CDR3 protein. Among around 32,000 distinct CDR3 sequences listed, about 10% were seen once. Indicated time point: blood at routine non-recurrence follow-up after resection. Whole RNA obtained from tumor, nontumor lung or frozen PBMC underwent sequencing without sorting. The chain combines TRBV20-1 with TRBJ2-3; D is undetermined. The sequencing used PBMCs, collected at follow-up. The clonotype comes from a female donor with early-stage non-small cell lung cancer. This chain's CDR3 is CSAIAAADTQYF. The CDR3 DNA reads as TGCAGTGCGATCGCGGCCGCAGATACGCAGTATTTT.